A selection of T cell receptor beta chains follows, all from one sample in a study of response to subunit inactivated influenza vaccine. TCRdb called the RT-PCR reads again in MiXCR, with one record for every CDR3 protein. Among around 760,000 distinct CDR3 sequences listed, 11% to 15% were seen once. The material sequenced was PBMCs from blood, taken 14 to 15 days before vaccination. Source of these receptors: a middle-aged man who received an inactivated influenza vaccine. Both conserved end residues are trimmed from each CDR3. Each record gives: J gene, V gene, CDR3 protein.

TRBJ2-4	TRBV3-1	ASSHGASSPKNIQY
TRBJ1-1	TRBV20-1	SAPEGGGMAEAF
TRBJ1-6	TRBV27	ASSPSSDRGNSPLH
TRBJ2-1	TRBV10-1	ASSLQGSNEQF
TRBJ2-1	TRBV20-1	SASWQSYNEQF
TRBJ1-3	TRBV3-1	ASSPRMGYSGNTIY
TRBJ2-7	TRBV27	ASRQGRTGFEQY
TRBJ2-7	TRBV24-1	ATSDAAYEQY
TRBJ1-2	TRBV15	ATSRDQGTGPGYT
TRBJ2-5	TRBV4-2	ASSQVSQGEGTQY
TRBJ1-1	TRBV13	ASSLVAGLRGTEAF
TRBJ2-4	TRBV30	AWSRGESKNIQY
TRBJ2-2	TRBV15	ATGRGGNTGELF
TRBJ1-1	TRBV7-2	ASSLHRGALMNTEAF
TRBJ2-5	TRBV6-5	ASSYRGLRGETQY
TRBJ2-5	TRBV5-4	ASSFKGTGQTQY
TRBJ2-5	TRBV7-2	ASSLIERDLKTQY
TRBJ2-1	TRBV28	ASSPKRGALAGDNEQF
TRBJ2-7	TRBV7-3	ASSTPRDYLNSYEQY
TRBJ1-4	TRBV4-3	ASSQMGPEKLF
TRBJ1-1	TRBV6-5	ASSYGPRTSGNTEAF
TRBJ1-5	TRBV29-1	SVGGGNQPQH